The 6 T cell receptor beta chains below all came from one sample that was sequenced in a study of blood T cell repertoires in COVID-19. Libraries were prepared by immunoSEQ multiplex PCR; TCRdb keeps only in-frame clonotypes and omits some of them. The sample contains 250,000 to 300,000 clones, roughly 80% of which appear only once. Specimen: PBMCs or T cells enriched from blood (not recorded which). The source is a man between 40 and 49 years old who had been exposed to COVID-19.

This chain connects TRBV12-3 or TRBV12-4 to TRBJ1-2; tentatively, D is TRBD1 (6 bases). This CDR3 has 13 amino acids. Trimming left V 3 bases short and J 6 bases short, with 11 bases between. The CDR3 DNA sequence: TGTGCCAGCAGTTTTGAGGGGGTACATGGCTACACCTTC. This codes for CASSFEGVHGYTF.

The V gene is TRBV30, the J gene TRBJ1-1; D is uncertain. The CDR3 totals 12 residues. V shed 4 bases and J shed 1 base, with 7 bases lying between them. Germline CDR1 reads GTSNPN; CDR2 reads SVGIG (reference sequence). This chain's CDR3 is CAWTRRNTEAFF. The CDR3, as DNA: TGTGCCTGGACCCGGAGGAACACTGAAGCTTTCTTT.

The chain joins TRBV24-1 to TRBJ2-1, with a weak D call TRBD2 (5 bases). The CDR3 runs 13 residues. The germline V and J ends were trimmed by 10 bases and 7 bases, with 16 bases remaining between them. Germline assignment: CDR1 KGHDR and CDR2 SFDVKD. The chain's CDR3 is CATSPVRGNEQFF. The CDR3 nucleotides read TGTGCCACGAGTCCCGTACGAGGGAATGAGCAGTTCTTC.

V is TRBV7-9 and J is TRBJ1-1; D unresolved. CDR1 SEHNR and CDR2 FQNEAQ come from the germline V gene (reference sequence). The CDR3 sequence is 12 residues long. V lost 5 bases to trimming and J lost 7 bases, with 11 bases between them. The CDR3 DNA is TGTGCCAGCAGCCTCCGGGGTCATGAAGCTTTCTTT. Translated: CASSLRGHEAFF.

The J gene is TRBJ2-1, the V gene TRBV30; tentatively, D is TRBD2 (6 bases). CDR3 size: 15 residues. V lost 3 bases and J 2 bases, leaving 14 bases between the germline ends. The germline gives CDR1 GTSNPN, CDR2 SVGIG (reference sequence). CDR3 in DNA: TGTGCCTGGAGCCCGGGACTGGCCCCCTACAATGAGCAGTTCTTC. Residues: CAWSPGLAPYNEQFF.

The DNA of the CDR3 is TGTGCCAGCAGCCCTAGCTGGACTGAAGCTTTCTTT. Protein: CASSPSWTEAFF. The chain recombines TRBV14 with TRBJ1-1; D call uncertain. V was shortened by 4 bases and J by 5 bases, with 8 bases between the two germline ends. The CDR3 loop spans 12 amino acids. Germline-derived CDR1 and CDR2 are SGHDN and FVKESK.